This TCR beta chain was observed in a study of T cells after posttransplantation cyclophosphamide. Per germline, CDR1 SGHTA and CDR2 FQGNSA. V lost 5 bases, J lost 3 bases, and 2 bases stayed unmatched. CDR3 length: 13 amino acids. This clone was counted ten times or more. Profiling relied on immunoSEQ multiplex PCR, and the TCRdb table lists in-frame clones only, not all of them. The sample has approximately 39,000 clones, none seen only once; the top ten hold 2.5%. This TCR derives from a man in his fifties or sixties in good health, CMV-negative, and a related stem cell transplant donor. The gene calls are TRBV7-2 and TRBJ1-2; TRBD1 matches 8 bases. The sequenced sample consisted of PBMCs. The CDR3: CASSPTGDYGYTF. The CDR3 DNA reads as TGTGCCAGCAGCCCGACAGGGGACTATGGCTACACCTTC.